The 8 T cell receptor beta chains reported below all come from one sample, sequenced in a study of shared T cell receptors in the human thymus. Assay: immunoSEQ multiplex PCR; the TCRdb copy retains only in-frame clones and omits some. In the table there are roughly 700,000 clones, around 89% of which are singletons. This sample was also put to use in a study of human thymus T cells.

Specimen: thymocytes. These receptors all stem from a boy under two years old with a congenital heart defect.

In its sample, this clone was seen a few times. The chain links TRBV13 to TRBJ2-3, with TRBD2 matching over 8 bases. The CDR3 runs to 15 residues. Looked up from germline, CDR1 is PRHDT and CDR2 is FYEKMQ (reference sequence). After removal of 4 bases from V and 2 bases from J, the junction contained 5 bases not matched to a gene. The CDR3 nucleotides read TGTGCCAGCAGCTCCCATAGCGGGACCACAGATACGCAGTATTTT. It is translated as CASSSHSGTTDTQYF.

V usage is TRBV29-1 and J usage is TRBJ1-1; D is perhaps TRBD1 (5 bases). This CDR3 spans 16 amino acids. V shed 7 bases and J shed 2 bases, with 23 bases lying between them. Germline V gene lookup returns CDR1 SQVTM and CDR2 ANQGSEA. The CDR3 DNA sequence: TGCAGCGCCGCGGGAAGGGCAGGGTCCCTTAACACTGAAGCTTTCTTT. It translates to CSAAGRAGSLNTEAFF.

The chain links TRBV5-1 to TRBJ2-3; 8 bases are a match to TRBD1. The germline gives CDR1 SGHRS, CDR2 YFSETQ. The CDR3 extends over 15 amino acids. The J segment lost 4 bases and the V segment lost 1 base, leaving 5 bases of the junction unmatched. CDR3 sequence (DNA): TGCGCCAGCAGCTTGACGGACAGGGTGGCAGATACGCAGTATTTT. Protein: CASSLTDRVADTQYF.

The J gene is TRBJ2-7, the V gene TRBV28; D is ambiguous. The CDR3 consists of 12 residues. The V gene lost 5 bases and the J gene lost 3 bases, with 8 bases spanning the gap. Germline loops: CDR1 MDHEN, CDR2 SYDVKM. CDR3 nucleotides: TGTGCCAGCAGTAGGCAGGACTACGAGCAGTACTTC. Its protein is CASSRQDYEQYF.

CDR3 DNA: TGTGCCAGCAGTCAATCGGGACTAGCGGGAGGGCCGGGAAACAATGAGCAGTTCTTC. Its protein is CASSQSGLAGGPGNNEQFF. V is TRBV28 and J is TRBJ2-1, with 16 nucleotides matching TRBD2. Trimming cost V 5 bases and J 5 bases; bases outside gene matches: 12. In germline, CDR1 is MDHEN, CDR2 SYDVKM. CDR3 length equals 19 residues.

The V call is TRBV15, the J call TRBJ1-5, with D tentatively TRBD1 (6 bases). The length of the CDR3 is 19 residues. Per germline, CDR1 LNHNV and CDR2 YYDKDF (reference sequence). The V gene lost 0 bases and the J gene lost 4 bases, with 22 bases spanning the gap. In nucleotides, the CDR3 is TGTGCCACCAGCAGAGAGTGGGAGGGGGAATGGCACTCAAATCAGCCCCAGCATTTT. Its protein product is CATSREWEGEWHSNQPQHF.

V and J are TRBV4-2 and TRBJ2-7; 9 nucleotides agree with TRBD2. Per germline, CDR1 LGHNA and CDR2 YNFKEQ. The CDR3 totals 22 residues. The V gene end was trimmed by 0 bases and the J gene end by 6 bases; junction bases not matched to a gene: 27. The CDR3 sequence: CASSQDPGVRGSGRSLDFEQYF. CDR3 sequence (DNA): TGTGCCAGCAGCCAAGACCCCGGGGTTCGTGGTAGCGGGAGAAGTCTCGATTTCGAGCAGTACTTC.

This chain connects TRBV27 to TRBJ2-3, with a tentative D call TRBD2 (5 bases). CDR1 is MNHEY, CDR2 SMNVEV, per germline (reference sequence). The V end was cut by 5 bases, the J end by 0 bases, with 15 bases between. This CDR3 contains 16 residues. CDR3 sequence reads: CASSPHGRRSTDTQYF. The CDR3 DNA sequence: TGTGCCAGCAGTCCGCACGGACGGAGGAGCACAGATACGCAGTATTTT.